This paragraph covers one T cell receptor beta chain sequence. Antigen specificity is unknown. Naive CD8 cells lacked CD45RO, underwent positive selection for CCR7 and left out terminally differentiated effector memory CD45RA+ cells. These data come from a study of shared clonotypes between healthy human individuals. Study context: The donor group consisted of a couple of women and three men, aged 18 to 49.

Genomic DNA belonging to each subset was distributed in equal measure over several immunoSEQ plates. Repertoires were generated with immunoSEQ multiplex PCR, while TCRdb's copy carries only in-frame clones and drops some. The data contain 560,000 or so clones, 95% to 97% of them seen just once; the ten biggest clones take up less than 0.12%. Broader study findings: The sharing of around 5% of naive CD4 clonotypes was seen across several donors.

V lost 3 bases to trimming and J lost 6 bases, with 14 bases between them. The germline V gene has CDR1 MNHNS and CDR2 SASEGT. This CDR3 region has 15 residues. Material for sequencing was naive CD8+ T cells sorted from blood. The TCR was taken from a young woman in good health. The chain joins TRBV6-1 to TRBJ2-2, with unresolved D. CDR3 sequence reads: CASSDPGFKAGELFF. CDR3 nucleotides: TGTGCCAGCAGTGACCCGGGTTTCAAGGCCGGGGAGCTGTTTTTT.